This T cell receptor beta chain was recovered during a study of blood T cell repertoires in COVID-19. Across the whole study: Acute-phase and convalescent COVID-19 samples originated in the United States, Italy and Spain.

CDR1 is SGHRS, CDR2 YFSETQ, per germline. The CDR3 spans 13 residues. V dropped 5 bases and J dropped 6; count of bases not matched to a gene: 5. Original processing methods: Estimates of nucleated cell counts were drawn from the amplification of reference gene primers. Some clones are missing from TCRdb's copy, which holds only in-frame ones; the method was immunoSEQ multiplex PCR. V, J and clone size are those of that table, while D and trimming were read from the DNA. The data show 150,000 to 200,000 clones, roughly four fifths seen once. This receptor was taken from a human donor in a cohort sampled during active COVID-19. The chain links TRBV5-1 to TRBJ2-1; 7 nucleotides line up with TRBD1. The sequencing sample was made of peripheral blood. The CDR3 here is CASSGAGGNEQFF. As DNA, the CDR3 is TGCGCCAGCAGTGGGGCAGGGGGCAATGAGCAGTTCTTC.